The rows below give T cell receptor beta chains drawn from one sample of a study of T cell changes during pregnancy in multiple sclerosis. Using immunoSEQ multiplex PCR, the repertoire was profiled, and TCRdb retains in-frame clones only, with some absent. The data show 20,000 to 25,000 clones, about 85% seen once. The material was CD8+ T cells from peripheral blood mononuclear cells, obtained before pregnancy. The source of these receptors is a female donor with multiple sclerosis, enrolled in a pregnancy study. CDR3s include the opening cysteine and the closing phenylalanine or tryptophan. The order of the fields is J gene, V gene, clone size, D gene, CDR3 DNA, CDR3 protein. The D gene is left open where the match is weak. The size of a clone is reported for some rows only, either as once, few or many, or as a class for expanded clones.

>TRBJ1-1|TRBV19|NA|TRBD1
TGTGCCAGTAGTATTGGGGGACAGGAGAACACTGAAGCTTTCTTT
CASSIGGQENTEAFF
>TRBJ2-1|TRBV13|NA|NA
TGTGCCAGCAGCTGGGGCCGGGGAGGATTAAATGAGCAGTTCTTC
CASSWGRGGLNEQFF
>TRBJ1-5|TRBV6-4|NA|NA
TGTGCCAGCAGTGCTAATAGCAATCAGCCCCAGCATTTT
CASSANSNQPQHF
>TRBJ1-5|TRBV27|NA|NA
TGTGCCAGCAGTCAGGGCAATAGCAATCAGCCCCAGCATTTT
CASSQGNSNQPQHF
>TRBJ2-3|TRBV30|NA|NA
TGTGCCTGGAGCCTCGGTAGCACAGATACGCAGTATTTT
CAWSLGSTDTQYF
>TRBJ1-4|TRBV7-2|NA|TRBD1
TGTGCCAGCAGCCCTGTGACAGGGGGAATTAATGAAAAACTGTTTTTT
CASSPVTGGINEKLFF
>TRBJ2-3|TRBV6-5|NA|TRBD2
TGTGCCAGCAGTTTTACTAGCGGGAGAGTCCCAGATACGCAGTATTTT
CASSFTSGRVPDTQYF
>TRBJ2-7|TRBV10-3|NA|NA
TGTGCCATCAGTGATACAGGAAGCTACGAGCAGTACTTC
CAISDTGSYEQYF
>TRBJ2-7|TRBV6-1|NA|NA
TGTGCCAGCAGTGAAGAGACTAGTGACTACGAGCAGTACTTC
CASSEETSDYEQYF
>TRBJ2-3|TRBV4-3|NA|NA
TGCGCCAGCAGCCCATATCTAGCATCAGATACGCAGTATTTT
CASSPYLASDTQYF
>TRBJ2-7|TRBV7-8|NA|NA
TGTGCCAGCAGCTATGACAGTACCGGCTACGAGCAGTACTTC
CASSYDSTGYEQYF
>TRBJ1-5|TRBV21-1|NA|NA
TGTGCCAGCAGACCAACAGGGTTGGGTAATCAGCCCCAGCATTTT
CASRPTGLGNQPQHF
>TRBJ2-1|TRBV6-5|few|TRBD2
TGTGCCAGCAGTTACATGCGGGAGTACAATGAGCAGTTCTTC
CASSYMREYNEQFF
>TRBJ2-2|TRBV5-1|few|TRBD2
TGCGCCAGCAGATTAGCGGGAGGGAACACCGGGGAGCTGTTTTTT
CASRLAGGNTGELFF
>TRBJ2-7|TRBV11-1|NA|TRBD1
TGTGCCAGCAGCCCAAGGGACAGACCCTACGAGCAGTACTTC
CASSPRDRPYEQYF
>TRBJ1-1|TRBV13|NA|NA
TGTGCCAGCAGCTTACGGGGGGGGATGGACACTGAAGCTTTCTTT
CASSLRGGMDTEAFF
>TRBJ2-3|TRBV6-4|NA|TRBD1
TGTGCCAGCAGTGACTCACAGGGGGCCACAGATACGCAGTATTTT
CASSDSQGATDTQYF
>TRBJ2-5|TRBV4-1|NA|NA
TGCGCCAGCGCCAGCCCGGCGGCCTATCAAGAGACCCAGTACTTC
CASASPAAYQETQYF
>TRBJ2-1|TRBV2|NA|TRBD2
TGTGCCGGCCTTAGCGGGGCCTCCTACAATGAGCAGTTCTTC
CAGLSGASYNEQFF
>TRBJ2-7|TRBV4-3|NA|NA
TGCGCCAGCAGCCAAGAAAAGGAAGGCCTAGGCGAGCAGTACTTC
CASSQEKEGLGEQYF
>TRBJ2-1|TRBV6-4|few|NA
TGTGCCAGCAGTGACTCAGGACTCGATTACAATGAGCAGTTCTTC
CASSDSGLDYNEQFF
>TRBJ2-7|TRBV11-2|NA|TRBD2
TGTGCCAGCAGCTTAGAGGCGGGAGGGCCAGACGAGCAGTACTTC
CASSLEAGGPDEQYF
>TRBJ2-1|TRBV5-1|NA|TRBD1
TGCGCCAGCAGCTTTTTACAGGGGGCGTCCTACAATGAGCAGTTCTTC
CASSFLQGASYNEQFF
>TRBJ1-4|TRBV7-9|NA|NA
TGTGCCAGCAGCTTAGACATGAATGAAAAACTGTTTTTT
CASSLDMNEKLFF
>TRBJ2-1|TRBV6-4|NA|TRBD2
TGTGCCAGCAGCCTAGCGGGAGGCCCCGACTCATTCTACAATGAGCAGTTCTTC
CASSLAGGPDSFYNEQFF
>TRBJ1-2|TRBV7-9|NA|NA
TGTGCCAGCACCCACCCGGCAGGTTGGAATGGCTACACCTTC
CASTHPAGWNGYTF
>TRBJ1-5|TRBV30|few|NA
TGTGCCTGGAGTGACGACGGGAGCAATCAGCCCCAGCATTTT
CAWSDDGSNQPQHF
>TRBJ1-5|TRBV4-1|NA|NA
TGCGCCAGCAGCCAAGAATGGTCGGGGTTGCAGCCCCAGCATTTT
CASSQEWSGLQPQHF
>TRBJ2-1|TRBV27|NA|NA
TGTGCCAGCAGTCTAAAGCCCGATGAGCAGTTCTTC
CASSLKPDEQFF
>TRBJ1-2|TRBV5-6|once|NA
TGTGCCAGCAGCTTTGGGGGGGTTTATGGGGGCTACACCTTC
CASSFGGVYGGYTF
>TRBJ2-1|TRBV18|few|TRBD2
TGTGCCAGCTCACCACCGGGACTAGCGGGATACAATGAGCAGTTCTTC
CASSPPGLAGYNEQFF
>TRBJ2-1|TRBV6-4|NA|NA
TGTGCCAGCAGCGCCAGGGTTAGCGGATACAATGAGCAGTTCTTC
CASSARVSGYNEQFF
>TRBJ1-2|TRBV19|NA|NA
TGTGCCAGTAGTATCGTTCGGTGGCGACTCGATGGCTACACCTTC
CASSIVRWRLDGYTF
>TRBJ2-5|TRBV4-3|NA|TRBD2
TGCGCCAGCAGCCAAGATGGTACTAGCGGGGGGCGAGAGACCCAGTACTTC
CASSQDGTSGGRETQYF
>TRBJ1-3|TRBV19|NA|NA
TGTGCCAGTAGTACGTGGAGCGACGAGGGCTCTGGAAACACCATATATTTT
CASSTWSDEGSGNTIYF
>TRBJ1-1|TRBV19|NA|NA
TGTGCCAGTAGTATAGATCTATTGACTGAAGCTTTCTTT
CASSIDLLTEAFF
>TRBJ2-3|TRBV28|few|NA
TGTGCCAGCAGTTTAGGGGGGACCGAGGATACGCAGTATTTT
CASSLGGTEDTQYF
>TRBJ2-7|TRBV18|NA|TRBD1
TGTGCCAGCTCACCAGGACAGGGGACCGACTACGAGCAGTACTTC
CASSPGQGTDYEQYF
>TRBJ2-1|TRBV10-3|NA|TRBD2
TGTGCCATCAGTGAGTCAGGCGGGAGGTGGTCCCCCTACAATGAGCAGTTCTTC
CAISESGGRWSPYNEQFF
>TRBJ2-7|TRBV4-1|medium-sized|TRBD2
TGCGCCAGCAGCCAGGGACTAGCGGGATACGAGCAGTACTTC
CASSQGLAGYEQYF
>TRBJ2-7|TRBV18|NA|NA
TGTGCCAGCTCACCACCGACAAAGGCGTTTGCCTACGAGCAGTACTTC
CASSPPTKAFAYEQYF
>TRBJ2-7|TRBV6-1|NA|TRBD2
TGTGCCAGCAGTGAAGGATATAGCGGGAATCCCTACGAGCAGTACTTC
CASSEGYSGNPYEQYF
>TRBJ2-1|TRBV4-1|NA|TRBD2
TGCGCCAGCAGCCAGGCAGCAATTATCCTTAGCGGGAAAGACAATGAGCAGTTCTTC
CASSQAAIILSGKDNEQFF